One sample yielded the 6 T cell receptor beta chains listed below, sequenced in a study of shared T cell receptors in the human thymus (TCRdb year 2021). The library was made by the immunoSEQ multiplex PCR assay. TCRdb provides this immuneACCESS table in a form limited to in-frame rearrangements. Some clones are lacking; in checked studies, under half of them reflect an unresolved V gene, and why the rest are absent is not known. The sample records about 380,000 clones, 85% to 95% of which are singletons. The biggest ten clones account for roughly 0.021% of the sample. Source material: thymocytes. These receptors all stem from a human donor.

The rearrangement links TRBV28 to TRBJ1-5; 8 positions agree with TRBD1. V was pared by 4 bases and J by 4 bases, with 15 bases of the junction left unmatched. CDR3 size: 18 residues. Germline CDR1 is MDHEN and CDR2 is SYDVKM. The chain's CDR3 is CASSSKTGGRLRNQPQHF. The CDR3 DNA reads TGTGCCAGCAGTTCTAAAACAGGGGGAAGATTGAGGAATCAGCCCCAGCATTTT.

The CDR3 here is CASRSRPRGHDTQYF. The CDR3 bases are TGTGCCAGCAGATCCAGACCAAGGGGACACGATACGCAGTATTTT. This rearrangement joins TRBV27 to TRBJ2-3, with D tentatively TRBD1 (6 bases). This CDR3 spans 15 amino acids. The germline CDR1 and CDR2 sequences are MNHEY and SMNVEV (reference sequence). Trimming took 6 bases from V and 6 from J, leaving 19 bases between them.

The chain links TRBV19 to TRBJ1-5; D is possibly TRBD1 (5 bases). V dropped 6 bases and J dropped 3 bases, with 12 bases sitting between them. The CDR3 runs 14 residues. Per the germline V gene, CDR1 is LNHDA and CDR2 is SQIVND (reference sequence). The CDR3 is CASRGVPVNQPQHF. The DNA of the CDR3 is TGTGCCAGTAGGGGGGTTCCGGTCAATCAGCCCCAGCATTTT. The full variable domain, rest sourced from reference TRBV19 and TRBJ1-5, is DGGITQSPKYLFRKEGQNVTLSCEQNLNHDAMYWYRQDPGQGLRLIYYSQIVNDFQKGDIAEGYSVSREKKESFPLTVTSAQKNPTAFYLCASRGVPVNQPQHFGDGTRLSIL.

The chain combines TRBV28 with TRBJ2-7; perhaps TRBD1 as D (5 bases). V lost 3 bases and J lost 3, with 18 bases in between. This CDR3 region has 16 residues. Per the germline V gene, CDR1 is MDHEN and CDR2 is SYDVKM. CDR3 DNA sequence: TGTGCCAGCAGTTTTCAGGGCAGGAAAATACGCTACGAGCAGTACTTC. Translating it yields CASSFQGRKIRYEQYF.

V usage is TRBV6-1 and J usage is TRBJ1-5; tentatively, D is TRBD1 (6 bases). This CDR3 has 15 amino acids. Trimming left V 3 bases short and J 4 bases short, with 13 bases between. Germline assignment: CDR1 MNHNS and CDR2 SASEGT. The CDR3: CASSEPDRKNQPQHF. CDR3 nucleotides: TGTGCCAGCAGTGAGCCCGACAGGAAGAATCAGCCCCAGCATTTT.

The chain combines TRBV13 with TRBJ2-5; 9 nucleotides match TRBD2. V shed 5 bases, J shed 5 bases, and the junction held 9 bases outside the gene matches. Germline lookup yields CDR1 PRHDT and CDR2 FYEKMQ (reference sequence). This CDR3 region has 15 residues. CDR3 sequence: CASSPEGGRAETQYF. CDR3 sequence (DNA): TGTGCCAGCAGCCCAGAGGGCGGGAGGGCCGAGACCCAGTACTTC.